A selection of T cell receptor beta chains follows, all from one sample in a study of blood T cell repertoires in COVID-19. Libraries were prepared by immunoSEQ multiplex PCR; TCRdb keeps only in-frame clonotypes and omits some of them. The table records approximately 490,000 clones, about 90% of them present only once. Sequencing used PBMCs or T cells enriched from blood (not recorded which). These receptors were obtained from a woman aged 18-30 years who had recovered from COVID-19. Each CDR3 is given with its conserved first and last residue. Where a row states a size, it is once, few, many or the class of an expanded clone; other rows omit it.

V gene	J gene	clone size	CDR3 protein
TRBV6-5	TRBJ2-5	.	CASSYLNSQWETQYF
TRBV5-5	TRBJ2-2	.	CASSLEPNGMTGELFF
TRBV18	TRBJ1-6	.	CASSQPPGQGGSPLHF
TRBV25-1	TRBJ2-1	.	CASSDASSYNEQFF
TRBV12-3/TRBV12-4	TRBJ1-2	.	CASRQGARGYTF
TRBV7-9	TRBJ1-2	.	CASSFPGQGSFGYTF
TRBV5-1	TRBJ2-5	.	CASSSAGVLPYQETQYF
TRBV5-5	TRBJ1-2	once	CASSWRTVTDGYTF
TRBV6-5	TRBJ1-3	few	CASSWGQGVVEDTIYF
TRBV2	TRBJ1-2	.	CASSEVDRGTRGYTF
TRBV24-1	TRBJ1-3	.	CATGTATYSGNTIYF
TRBV30	TRBJ1-4	once	CAWSGHNEKLFF
TRBV30	TRBJ2-5	.	CAWAGVPETQYF
TRBV11-3	TRBJ2-7	many	CASSLEGSNEQYF
TRBV5-1	TRBJ2-2	few	CASSLDRGGELFF
TRBV2	TRBJ1-4	.	CATHRATNEKLFF
TRBV7-2	TRBJ1-1	.	CASSLGRGRPGLNTEAFF
TRBV30	TRBJ1-1	.	CAWSVPPGHPKDTEAFF
TRBV5-1	TRBJ2-7	.	CASSQAPGDFYEQYF
TRBV2	TRBJ2-1	.	CATQRGHGEPHNEQFF
TRBV6-5	TRBJ1-6	.	CASSSGGPLNSPLHF
TRBV3-1/TRBV3-2	TRBJ2-1	.	CASSHRGAHNEQFF
TRBV7-2	TRBJ2-3	.	CASSLLSGLTDTQYF
TRBV7-9	TRBJ2-3	.	CASSLAWASGGFTDTQYF
TRBV2	TRBJ1-3	.	CASSPLGRSGNTIYF
TRBV4-1	TRBJ2-4	.	CASSQAGGDKNIQYF
TRBV25-1	TRBJ2-7	.	CASSETHPEGRGYEQYF
TRBV5-1	TRBJ2-5	.	CASSLGSGEETQYF
TRBV5-1	TRBJ1-1	.	CASSPLGVQVNTEAFF
TRBV5-8	TRBJ1-5	.	CASSLAQESQPQHF
TRBV11-2	TRBJ1-2	.	CASSFSQDSGEGYTF
TRBV18	TRBJ1-1	.	CASSPRGGDTEAFF
TRBV9	TRBJ2-5	few	CASSVGGGVQETQYF
TRBV5-1	TRBJ1-1	.	CASRAQGLGTEAFF
TRBV3-1/TRBV3-2	TRBJ1-3	.	CASSRDSSSGNTIYF
TRBV4-1	TRBJ2-3	.	CASSQEMMTRITDTQYF
TRBV9	TRBJ2-3	.	CASSGRDTSTDTQYF
TRBV11-2	TRBJ2-7	once	CASRQGRGSTMKYF
TRBV7-9	TRBJ1-1	.	CASSLEGGTEAFF
TRBV7-9	TRBJ2-1	.	CASSSPPGTSGAAYNEQFF
TRBV12-3/TRBV12-4	TRBJ1-3	.	CASSPRGNTIYF
TRBV3-1/TRBV3-2	TRBJ1-3	.	CASSPGPGNTIYF
TRBV7-9	TRBJ2-7	.	CASSLRDRLEQYF
TRBV4-1	TRBJ2-7	once	CASSQTLAGPHSYEQYF
TRBV4-1	TRBJ1-1	.	CASSSDRERNTEAFF
TRBV2	TRBJ1-3	once	CASLWRGTGTIGSKNTIYF
TRBV7-9	TRBJ2-3	.	CASSLAVAGEFPDTQYF
TRBV30	TRBJ2-6	.	CAWSAGRSGANVLTF
TRBV5-1	TRBJ1-1	.	CASSSGGFNEAFF
TRBV19	TRBJ1-1	.	CASTPTTGTAEAFF
TRBV5-1	TRBJ1-5	.	CASSLDSYSNQPQHF
TRBV4-2	TRBJ1-1	.	CASSQVEGEHTEAFF
TRBV3-1/TRBV3-2	TRBJ1-5	.	CASSQDSNNQPQHF